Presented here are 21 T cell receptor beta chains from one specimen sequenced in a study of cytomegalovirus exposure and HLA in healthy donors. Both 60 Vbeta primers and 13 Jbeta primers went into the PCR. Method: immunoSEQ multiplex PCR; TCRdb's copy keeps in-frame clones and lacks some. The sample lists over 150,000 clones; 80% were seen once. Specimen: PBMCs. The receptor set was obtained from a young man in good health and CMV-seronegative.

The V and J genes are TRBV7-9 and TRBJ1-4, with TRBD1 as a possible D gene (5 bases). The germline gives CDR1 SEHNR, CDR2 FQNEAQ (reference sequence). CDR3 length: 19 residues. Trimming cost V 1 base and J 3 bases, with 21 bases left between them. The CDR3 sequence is CASSLGRAPGKWSNEKLFF. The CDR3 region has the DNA TGTGCCAGCAGCTTAGGCAGGGCTCCAGGGAAATGGTCTAATGAAAAACTGTTTTTT.

The CDR3 DNA follows: TGTGCCAGCAGCTTCCGGGACAGGGGATATGAGCAGTTCTTC. Protein product: CASSFRDRGYEQFF. This chain connects TRBV5-4 to TRBJ2-1; 10 nucleotides match TRBD1. V shed 2 bases and J 8 bases; nucleotides not matched to a gene: 4. The CDR3 extends over 14 amino acids. CDR1 is SGHNT and CDR2 is YYREEE in the germline V gene (reference sequence).

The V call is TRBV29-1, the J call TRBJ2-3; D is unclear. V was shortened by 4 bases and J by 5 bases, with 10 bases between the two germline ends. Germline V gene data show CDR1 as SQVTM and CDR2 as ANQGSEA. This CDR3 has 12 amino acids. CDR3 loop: CSVVGVLDTQYF. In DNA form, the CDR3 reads TGCAGCGTTGTAGGAGTCCTAGATACGCAGTATTTT.

The CDR3 loop reads CASSQGTGGIYNEQFF. CDR3 nucleotide sequence: TGTGCCAGCAGCCAAGGCACAGGTGGGATTTACAATGAGCAGTTCTTC. This chain uses TRBV14 with TRBJ2-1; D is perhaps TRBD1 (5 bases). The V and J ends lost 1 base and 4 bases respectively, with 14 bases between them. This CDR3 contains 16 residues. CDR1 is SGHDN and CDR2 is FVKESK in the germline V gene.

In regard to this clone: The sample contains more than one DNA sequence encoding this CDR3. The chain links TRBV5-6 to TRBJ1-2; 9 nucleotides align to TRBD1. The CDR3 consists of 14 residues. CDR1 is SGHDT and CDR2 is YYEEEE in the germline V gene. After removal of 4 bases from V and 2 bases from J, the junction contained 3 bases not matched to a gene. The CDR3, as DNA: TGTGCCAGCAGCGCCGGGACAGGGAACTATGGCTACACCTTC. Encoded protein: CASSAGTGNYGYTF.

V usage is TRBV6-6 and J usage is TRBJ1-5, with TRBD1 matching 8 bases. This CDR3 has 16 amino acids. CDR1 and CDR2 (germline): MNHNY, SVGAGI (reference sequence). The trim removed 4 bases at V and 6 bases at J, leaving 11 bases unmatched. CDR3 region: CASSLNQGAWVQPQHF. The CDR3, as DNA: TGTGCCAGCAGTTTGAACCAGGGGGCTTGGGTTCAGCCCCAGCATTTT.

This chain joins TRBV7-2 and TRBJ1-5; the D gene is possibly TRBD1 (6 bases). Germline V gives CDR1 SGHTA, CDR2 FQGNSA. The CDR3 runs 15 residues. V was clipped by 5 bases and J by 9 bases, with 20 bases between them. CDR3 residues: CASSRNYRARGPQHF. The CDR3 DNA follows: TGTGCCAGCAGCCGGAACTACAGGGCCCGGGGGCCCCAGCATTTT.

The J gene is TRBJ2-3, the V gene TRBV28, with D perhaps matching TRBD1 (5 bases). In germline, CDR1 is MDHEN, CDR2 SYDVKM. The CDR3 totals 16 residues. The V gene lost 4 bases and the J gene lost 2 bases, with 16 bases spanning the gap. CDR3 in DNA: TGTGCCAGCAGTTGGGGCAGTAGGACCGACACAGATACGCAGTATTTT. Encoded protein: CASSWGSRTDTDTQYF.

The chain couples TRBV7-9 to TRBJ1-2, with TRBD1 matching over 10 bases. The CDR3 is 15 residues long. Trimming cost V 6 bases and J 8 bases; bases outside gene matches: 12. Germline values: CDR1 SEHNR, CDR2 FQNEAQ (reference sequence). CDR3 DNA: TGTGCCAGCAGTTCGGGACAGGGGATATTGGGAGGCTACACCTTC. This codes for CASSSGQGILGGYTF.

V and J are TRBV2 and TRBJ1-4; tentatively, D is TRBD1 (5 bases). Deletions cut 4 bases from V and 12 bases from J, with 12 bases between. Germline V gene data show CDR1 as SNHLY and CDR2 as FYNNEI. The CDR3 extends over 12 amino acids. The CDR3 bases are TGTGCCAGCAGTGTTGACAGTAGGGAACTGTTTTTT. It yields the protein CASSVDSRELFF.

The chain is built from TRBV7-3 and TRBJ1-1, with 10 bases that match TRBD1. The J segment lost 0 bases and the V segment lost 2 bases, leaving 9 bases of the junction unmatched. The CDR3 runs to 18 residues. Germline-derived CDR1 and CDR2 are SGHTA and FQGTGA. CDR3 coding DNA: TGTGCCAGCAGCTTATCCGGACAGGGGGATGTATTGAACACTGAAGCTTTCTTT. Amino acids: CASSLSGQGDVLNTEAFF.

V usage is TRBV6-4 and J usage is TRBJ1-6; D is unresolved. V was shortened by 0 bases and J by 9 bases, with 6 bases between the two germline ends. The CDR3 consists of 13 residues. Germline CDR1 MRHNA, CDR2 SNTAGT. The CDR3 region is CASSDSSTSPLHF. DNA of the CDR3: TGTGCCAGCAGTGACTCAAGCACTTCACCCCTCCACTTT.

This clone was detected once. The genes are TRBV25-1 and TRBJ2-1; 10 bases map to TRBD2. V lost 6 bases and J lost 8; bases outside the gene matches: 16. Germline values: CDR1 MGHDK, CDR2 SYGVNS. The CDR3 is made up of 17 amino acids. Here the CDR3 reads CASSEEKREGHNDEQFF. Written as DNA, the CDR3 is TGTGCCAGCAGCGAGGAGAAGCGGGAGGGCCATAACGATGAGCAGTTCTTC.

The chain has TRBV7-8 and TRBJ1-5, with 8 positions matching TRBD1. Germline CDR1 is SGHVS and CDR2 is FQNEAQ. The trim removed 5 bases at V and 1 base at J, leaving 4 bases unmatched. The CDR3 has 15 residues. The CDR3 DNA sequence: TGTGCCAGCAGCCTACGGACAGGGAGCAATCAGCCCCAGCATTTT. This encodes CASSLRTGSNQPQHF. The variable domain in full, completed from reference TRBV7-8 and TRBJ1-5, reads GAGVSQSPRYKVAKRGQDVALRCDPISGHVSLFWYQQALGQGPEFLTYFQNEAQLDKSGLPSDRFFAERPEGSVSTLKIQRTQQEDSAVYLCASSLRTGSNQPQHFGDGTRLSIL.

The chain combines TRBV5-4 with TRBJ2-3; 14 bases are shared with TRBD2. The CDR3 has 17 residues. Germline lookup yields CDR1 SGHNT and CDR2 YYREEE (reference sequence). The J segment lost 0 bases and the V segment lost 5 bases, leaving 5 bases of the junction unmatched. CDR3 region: CASSSGLAGASTDTQYF. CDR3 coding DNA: TGTGCCAGCAGTTCGGGACTAGCGGGAGCTAGCACAGATACGCAGTATTTT.

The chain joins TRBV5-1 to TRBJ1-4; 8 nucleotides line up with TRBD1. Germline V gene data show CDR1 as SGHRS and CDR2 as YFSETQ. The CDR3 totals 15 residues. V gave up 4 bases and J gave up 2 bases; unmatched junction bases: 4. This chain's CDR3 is CASSLTGETNEKLFF. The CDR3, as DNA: TGCGCCAGCAGCCTGACAGGGGAGACTAATGAAAAACTGTTTTTT.

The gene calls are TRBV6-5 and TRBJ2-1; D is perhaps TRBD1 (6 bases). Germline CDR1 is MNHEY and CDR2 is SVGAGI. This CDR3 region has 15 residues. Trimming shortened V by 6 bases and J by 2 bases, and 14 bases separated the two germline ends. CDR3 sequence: CASSTTGSPYNEQFF. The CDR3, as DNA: TGTGCCAGCAGCACTACAGGGAGCCCCTACAATGAGCAGTTCTTC.

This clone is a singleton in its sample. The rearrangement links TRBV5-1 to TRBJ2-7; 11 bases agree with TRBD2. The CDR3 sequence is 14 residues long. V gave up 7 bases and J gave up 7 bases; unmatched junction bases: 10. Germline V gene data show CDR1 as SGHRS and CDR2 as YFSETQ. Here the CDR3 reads CASGTSGGYAEQYF. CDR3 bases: TGCGCCAGCGGAACTAGCGGGGGCTACGCGGAGCAGTACTTC.

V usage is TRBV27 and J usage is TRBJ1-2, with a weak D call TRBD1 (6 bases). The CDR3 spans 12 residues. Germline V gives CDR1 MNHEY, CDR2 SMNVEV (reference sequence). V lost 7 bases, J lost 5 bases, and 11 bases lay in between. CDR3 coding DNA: TGTGCCAGCATTACAGGGAGATATGGCTACACCTTC. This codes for CASITGRYGYTF.

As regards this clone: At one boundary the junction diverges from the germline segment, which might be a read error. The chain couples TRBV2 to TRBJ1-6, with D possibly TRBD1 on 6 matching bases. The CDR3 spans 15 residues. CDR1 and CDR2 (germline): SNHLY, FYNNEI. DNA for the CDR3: TGTGCCAGCAAGGGGGTAGTCAGTGATAATTTACCCCTCCACTTT. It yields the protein CASKGVVSDNLPLHF.

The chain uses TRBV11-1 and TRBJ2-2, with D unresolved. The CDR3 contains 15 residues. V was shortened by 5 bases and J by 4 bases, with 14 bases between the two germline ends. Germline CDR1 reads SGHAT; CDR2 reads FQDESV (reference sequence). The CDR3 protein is CASSPYGWSTGELFF. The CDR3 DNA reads TGTGCCAGCAGCCCCTACGGGTGGAGCACCGGGGAGCTGTTTTTT.